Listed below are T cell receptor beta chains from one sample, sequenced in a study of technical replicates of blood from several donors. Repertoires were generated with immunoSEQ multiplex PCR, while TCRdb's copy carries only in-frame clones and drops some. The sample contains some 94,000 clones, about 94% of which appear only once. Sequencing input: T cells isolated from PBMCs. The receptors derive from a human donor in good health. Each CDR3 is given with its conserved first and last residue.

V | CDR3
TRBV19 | CASRVRLAGGAGELFF
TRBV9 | CASSVAGLKRELDNEQFF
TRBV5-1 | CASSSRLVSDTQYF
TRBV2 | CASSEAAAGAFNEQFF
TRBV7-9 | CASSSPTGGYEKLFF
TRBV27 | CASSFDRVETQYF
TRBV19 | CASGQGYEQYF
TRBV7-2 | CASSATRGYEQYF
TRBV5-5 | CASSLKQANTGELFF
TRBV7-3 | CASSLQGLSNTGELFF
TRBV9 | CASSVGPVAGSYNEQFF
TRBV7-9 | CASSLSEFYGYTF
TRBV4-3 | CASSQDYGYEQYF
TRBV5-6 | CASSLATLNTEAFF
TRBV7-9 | CASSLSGRYEQYF
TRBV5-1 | CASSPGTLAGASDTQYF
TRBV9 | CASSVGQAKNIQYF
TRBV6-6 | CASSYPRELDYGYTF
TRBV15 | CATSRDPGQGAEQYF
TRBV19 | CASTLFGYYGYTF
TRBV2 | CATGDGELFF
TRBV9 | CASSVETSGSYEQYF
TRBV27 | CASSLFIAVNSYNEQFF
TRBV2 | CASSWDRAETQYF
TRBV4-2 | CASSQNRENSPLHF
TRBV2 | CASSEGGMPEAFF
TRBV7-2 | CASSLATDQPQHF
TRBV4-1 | CASSQKPGGEKLFF
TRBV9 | CASSVEQFQPQHF
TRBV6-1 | CAVRDRVSNEQFF
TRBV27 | CASSLWTSGTVTDTQYF
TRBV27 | CASSPVSGSQPQHF
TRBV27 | CASSFSEKRDTQYF
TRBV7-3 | CASSSTGYGYTF
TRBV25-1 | CASSESLPLSATENEQFF
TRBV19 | CASRSLAGATEPQHF
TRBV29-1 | CSVDGLGQGAIYEQYF
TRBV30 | CAWSVYLGLPGETQYF
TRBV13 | CASSLLAGEETQYF
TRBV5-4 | CASSFRAGIDEQYF